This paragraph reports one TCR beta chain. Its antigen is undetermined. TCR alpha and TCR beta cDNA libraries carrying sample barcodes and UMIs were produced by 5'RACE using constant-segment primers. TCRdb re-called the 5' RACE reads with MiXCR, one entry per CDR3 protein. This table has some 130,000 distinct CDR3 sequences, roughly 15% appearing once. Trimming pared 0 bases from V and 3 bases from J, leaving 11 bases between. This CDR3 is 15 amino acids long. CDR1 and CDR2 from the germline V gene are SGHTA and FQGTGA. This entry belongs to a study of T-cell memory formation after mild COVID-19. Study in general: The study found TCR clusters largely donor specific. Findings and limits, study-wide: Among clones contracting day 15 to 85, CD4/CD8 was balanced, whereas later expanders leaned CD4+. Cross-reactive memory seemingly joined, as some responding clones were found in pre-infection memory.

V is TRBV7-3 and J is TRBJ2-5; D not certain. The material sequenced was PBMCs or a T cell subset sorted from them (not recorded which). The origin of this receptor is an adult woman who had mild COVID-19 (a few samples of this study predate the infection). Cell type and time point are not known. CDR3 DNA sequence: TGTGCCAGCAGCTTAACGGCTCTGGGGAAAGAGACCCAGTACTTC. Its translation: CASSLTALGKETQYF.